This T cell receptor (beta chain) was observed in a study of blood T cell repertoires in COVID-19. Study background: Italy, Spain and the United States were the sources of the convalescent and acute COVID-19 samples. Nucleic acid was either cDNA or gDNA, and it came from T cells, B-cell-depleted T cells, or PBMCs.

In the original analysis: Cell counts per sample came from amplifying reference gene primers. Sequenced by immunoSEQ multiplex PCR; TCRdb stores in-frame clones only, minus some. V and J calls and clone size are copied from that table; D and trimming were computed from the DNA. The table records about 110,000 clones, 65% to 80% of them present only once. From germline, CDR1 is LGHDT and CDR2 YNNKEL (reference sequence). This CDR3 is 13 amino acids long. The ends lost 3 bases at V and 11 bases at J; junction bases unmatched: 9. The sample holds one count of this clone. Sequencing was performed on peripheral blood. This receptor was obtained from a human donor with acute or convalescent COVID-19. The donor label of this sample is uncertain. The V gene is TRBV3-1 (or the pseudogene TRBV3-2), the J gene TRBJ1-1, with 7 bases matching TRBD1. The CDR3 protein is CASSHPDRANAFF. DNA for the CDR3: TGTGCCAGCAGCCATCCCGACAGGGCCAACGCTTTCTTT.